What follows describes a single T cell receptor beta chain. Antigen unknown. These data originate in a study of shared clonotypes between healthy human individuals. Turning to the study itself: Used for every donor were three CD4 naive, three CD4 memory, two CD8 naive and one CD8 memory plate. Overall study results and limits: Clonotypes which were not shared had lower generation probabilities than clonotypes that all four donors shared. Estimated clonotype richness was generally higher in naive than memory subsets.

The protocol was immunoSEQ multiplex PCR, while the TCRdb copy is restricted to in-frame clones and leaves out a portion. Of hundreds of thousands of clones listed, about 80% are singletons. Every donor, a Caucasian adult, lived in Nashville, Tennessee. The CDR3 spans 13 residues. Deletions cut 9 bases from V and 2 bases from J, with 12 bases between. Germline CDR1 LNHDA, CDR2 SQIVND (reference sequence). The chain recombines TRBV19 with TRBJ2-3; tentatively, D is TRBD1 (6 bases). What was sequenced was memory CD4+ T cells sorted from blood. Subset of the sample: CD45RA-negative fraction. This TCR was sampled from a woman in her 30s in good health. The DNA for the CDR3 is TGTGCCAGCCGACAGGTTCCCACAGATACGCAGTATTTT. Residues: CASRQVPTDTQYF.